This T cell receptor beta chain comes out of a study of cytomegalovirus exposure and HLA in healthy donors. The donors formed part of the 120-subject validation cohort, distinct from the approximately 670-subject first cohort. Data came from immunoSEQ multiplex PCR; TCRdb stores just in-frame clones and leaves some out. Of approximately 150,000 clones in the sample, 91% were seen once. CDR1 is SGHRS, CDR2 YFSETQ, per germline. V shed 3 bases and J shed 1 base, with 13 bases lying between them. This CDR3 has 15 amino acids. The sample was PBMCs. The J gene is TRBJ1-2, the V gene TRBV5-1; D gene unclear. The sequence was obtained from a woman under 30 in good health and CMV-seropositive. The CDR3, as DNA: TGCGCCAGCAGCTCTGGACTTACCGTTAACTATGGCTACACCTTC. It is translated as CASSSGLTVNYGYTF.